This T cell receptor (beta chain) emerged from a study of beta chain features in type 1 diabetes (dated by TCRdb to about 2018). In the study overall: Mean age, gender distribution, total cell number and subset yield did not differ between patients and healthy donors. The study compared the TCRB repertoires of sorted circulating CD4+ T cell subsets in recently diagnosed type 1 diabetes patients with those in matched healthy donors. Regulatory and stem cell-like memory subsets were obtained from only 8 patients and about 8 healthy donors, while naive and central memory subsets were obtained from all 30 or so donors. A total of 85 million to 140 million sorted cells were examined across all samples, and the number of cells per subset was strongly correlated with RNA yield.

What the authors observed across the whole study: Shorter templates might be favored by PCR, yet because patient and control samples were amplified and corrected together, any such skew would affect both groups equally. Only small numbers of individuals were included in the HLA sub-analyses, which left unresolved whether HLA type had any influence on TCRB rearrangement. Because cDNA was sequenced instead of genomic DNA, activated cells with high expression could be over-represented, although the groups did not differ in activation or CD3 levels. At VDJ recombination sites, type 1 diabetes patients had fewer insertions and more deleted nucleotides, which implies abnormalities in thymic rearrangement. Naive, central memory and regulatory TCRB repertoires appeared more similar among patients than among healthy donors. A moderate but significant shortening of TCRB CDR3 length was observed in type 1 diabetes patients in all four CD4+ subsets.

Unmatched junction bases come to 10, with V trimmed by 4 bases and J by 4 bases. CDR1 and CDR2 (SGDLS, YYNGEE) derive from the germline V gene. The CDR3 numbers 15 residues from cysteine through phenylalanine. The sequence is cut down to CDR3 DNA, 45 bases in frame from base 1. Each donor gave one peripheral blood draw, approximately 100 mL on average, collected into heparinised tubes. Using a panel that included CD45RO, CCR7, CD25, CD127, CD95 and CD27, naive, central memory, regulatory and stem cell-like memory CD4+ T cells were sorted on a BD FACSAria II. All sorted populations exceeded 95% purity. PBMCs were separated immediately by Lymphoprep density gradient centrifugation and were stained directly, without being cultured. To minimize batch effects, samples were stained and sorted in pairs, one healthy donor with one patient per experiment. The entire amount of isolated RNA was reverse transcribed using the High Capacity cDNA Reverse Transcription Kit, so the sequenced TCRB transcripts were expressed ones. Deep immunoSEQ sequencing was applied to naive, central memory and regulatory T cell samples, giving an average of roughly 3.5 million total reads per sample. Sorted cells were lysed in RLT buffer, and RNA was extracted using DNase-treated RNeasy Micro or Mini kits according to cell number. To prevent cross-contamination, each cell subset was processed individually, whereas patient and healthy donor samples were processed jointly. Using the immunoSEQ multiplex PCR, TCRB sequences were amplified from cDNA into 87-bp fragments spanning the CDR3 region. Sequencing of the amplicons was performed on the Illumina HiSeq platform. The authors processed their data as follows. Synthetic template baselines were used to correct PCR bias computationally, reads within Hamming distance 2 were collapsed together, and singletons that could not be merged were discarded. Reads were aligned to IMGT to assign V, D and J genes, CDR3 length, and insertions or deletions at six rearrangement sites. Clonotype counts were normalized to sorted cell number within each subset before computing true diversity and Gini coefficients with the tcR R package. The overlap coefficient, calculated on TCRB nucleotide sequences, was used to measure repertoire sharing. Out-of-frame TCRB sequences from naive cells were analyzed to stand in for the pre-selection repertoire. TCRdb provides this immuneACCESS table in a form limited to in-frame rearrangements. Some clones are lacking; in checked studies, under half of them reflect an unresolved V gene, and why the rest are absent is not known. V and J calls and clone size are copied from that table; D and trimming were computed from the DNA. The sample table records about 700,000 clones; roughly an eighth of these occur just once. The ten largest make up less than 0.025% of the sample.

Worth noting for this clone: It has no known antigen specificity. No quality values exist for individual bases; no much larger clone is one base distant.

What was sequenced was naive CD4+ T cells from blood. The cell subset or site tag for this specimen amounts to: true naive CD4+ T cells. The rearranged segments are TRBV9 and TRBJ2-7; TRBD2 fits 8 bases in the junction. This TCR came from a man between 18 and 29 years old with type 1 diabetes. The bases read TGTGCCAGCAGCCTCAGGACTAGCTGGGGGTACGAGCAGTACTTC. It translates to CASSLRTSWGYEQYF.